These 27 T cell receptor beta chains came from one sample sequenced in a study of blood T cell repertoires in COVID-19. The repertoire was sequenced with immunoSEQ multiplex PCR; TCRdb's copy has only in-frame clones and lacks some. The data contain about 210,000 clones, about nine tenths of them singletons. The source material was peripheral blood. Receptors were obtained from a man aged 40-49 years with acute or convalescent COVID-19.

This clone was seen a handful of times. V and J are TRBV13 and TRBJ2-3; no firm D call. CDR1 PRHDT and CDR2 FYEKMQ come from the germline V gene (reference sequence). The V and J ends lost 8 bases and 4 bases respectively, with 13 bases between them. The CDR3 runs to 13 residues. The CDR3 sequence is CASSSPGPDTQYF. DNA of the CDR3: TGTGCCAGCTCCTCCCCCGGTCCAGATACGCAGTATTTT.

This clone occurred once. The rearrangement links TRBV28 to TRBJ1-1; TRBD1 matches at 8 bases. The CDR3 extends over 15 amino acids. Germline trimming cut 4 bases from V and 5 bases from J; bases unmatched to any gene: 9. CDR1 and CDR2 (germline): MDHEN, SYDVKM. CDR3 DNA: TGTGCCAGCAGTTCACCCACAGGGGGGAAGACTGAAGCTTTCTTT. Its translation is CASSSPTGGKTEAFF.

This chain connects TRBV24-1 to TRBJ2-5, with a possible D match to TRBD1 (5 bases). V was shortened by 4 bases and J by 1 base, with 12 bases between the two germline ends. Germline loops: CDR1 KGHDR, CDR2 SFDVKD. CDR3 length: 15 amino acids. CDR3 sequence: CATSDQTTVQETQYF. CDR3 sequence (DNA): TGTGCCACCAGTGACCAGACGACAGTCCAAGAGACCCAGTACTTC.

V is TRBV7-8 and J is TRBJ1-1; weak D call: TRBD1 (6 bases). The CDR3 is made up of 16 amino acids. The germline V gene has CDR1 SGHVS and CDR2 FQNEAQ. V was cut by 0 bases and J by 0 bases, with 11 bases left in between. The CDR3 protein is CASSLAGRDMNTEAFF. Here the CDR3 DNA reads TGTGCCAGCAGCTTAGCGGGACGGGACATGAACACTGAAGCTTTCTTT.

For this clone: The same CDR3 arises from other DNA sequences in this sample as well. The rearrangement links TRBV12-3 or TRBV12-4 to TRBJ2-5; TRBD2 aligns across 9 bases. With 4 bases clipped from V and 4 bases from J, the junction kept 1 base outside the gene matches. The CDR3 sequence is 13 residues long. CDR3 region: CASSSTSGETQYF. The CDR3 bases are TGTGCCAGCAGTTCGACTAGCGGAGAGACCCAGTACTTC.

The rearrangement joins TRBV28 to TRBJ1-1; 9 nucleotides agree with TRBD1. Germline lookup yields CDR1 MDHEN and CDR2 SYDVKM. This CDR3 region has 14 residues. V lost 6 bases and J lost 1; bases outside the gene matches: 3. The DNA of the CDR3 is TGTGCCAGCAGAACAGGGGGCCGGAACACTGAAGCTTTCTTT. It codes for CASRTGGRNTEAFF.

The chain couples TRBV7-2 to TRBJ2-7, with D possibly being TRBD2 (5 bases). Germline CDR1 is SGHTA and CDR2 is FQGNSA. The CDR3 extends over 15 amino acids. The V and J ends lost 0 bases and 6 bases respectively, with 15 bases between them. CDR3 coding DNA: TGTGCCAGCAGCTTAGCGTTTCTAGCTGATAGCGAGCAGTACTTC. Protein sequence: CASSLAFLADSEQYF.

The chain recombines TRBV21-1 with TRBJ1-1; TRBD1, the table's D call, was not compared with the DNA. TRBV21-1 is a listed pseudogene. The CDR3 has 13 residues. CDR3: CASRGRGDTEAFF. CDR3 coding DNA: TGTGCCAGCAGAGGCAGGGGAGACACTGAAGCTTTCTTT.

The chain combines TRBV6-5 with TRBJ2-5, with TRBD1 matching 11 bases. J gave up 2 bases and V 5 bases, and 4 bases lay outside the gene matches. The CDR3 is made up of 15 amino acids. The germline V gene has CDR1 MNHEY and CDR2 SVGAGI. The CDR3 region has the DNA TGTGCCAGCAGTATGGGACAGGGGGGACAAGAGACCCAGTACTTC. Its translation is CASSMGQGGQETQYF.

The chain combines TRBV18 with TRBJ1-1, with D unclear. Germline V gene lookup returns CDR1 KGHSH and CDR2 LQKENI. The CDR3 sequence is 13 residues long. Deletions cut 0 bases from V and 8 bases from J, with 10 bases between. The CDR3 DNA is TGTGCCAGCTCACCACCGGGAGGTCCAGAAGCTTTCTTT. Translated: CASSPPGGPEAFF.

The chain couples TRBV30 to TRBJ1-4; D is perhaps TRBD1 (6 bases). This CDR3 is 14 amino acids long. Germline assignment: CDR1 GTSNPN and CDR2 SVGIG (reference sequence). Between the trimmed V and J ends, which lost 0 bases and 4 bases, there was a span of 9 bases. The CDR3 bases are TGTGCCTGGAGTGTTGGGGGCGGTAATGAAAAACTGTTTTTT. It codes for CAWSVGGGNEKLFF.

CDR3 in DNA: TGTGCCAGCAGTCCCGACAGGGGCAATCAGCCCCAGCATTTT. Translating it yields CASSPDRGNQPQHF. V is TRBV27 and J is TRBJ1-5; TRBD1 aligns across 7 bases. The CDR3 totals 14 residues. Germline lookup yields CDR1 MNHEY and CDR2 SMNVEV (reference sequence). V lost 5 bases and J lost 2; bases outside the gene matches: 3.

This chain uses TRBV27 with TRBJ2-1; D uncertain. This CDR3 spans 14 amino acids. Trimming took off 2 bases at V and 2 bases at J, with 7 bases between the two ends. Germline V gene data show CDR1 as MNHEY and CDR2 as SMNVEV (reference sequence). As DNA, the CDR3 is TGTGCCAGCAGTTTAGAACAGACCTACAATGAGCAGTTCTTC. Amino acids: CASSLEQTYNEQFF.

This clone was counted a single time. The chain recombines TRBV7-2 with TRBJ2-2; 8 bases line up with TRBD2. Germline V gene sequence: CDR1 SGHTA, CDR2 FQGNSA. Trimming removed 5 bases from V and 2 bases from J; junction bases left unmatched: 10. The CDR3 runs 17 residues. CDR3 loop: CASSALSGTINTGELFF. In nucleotides, the CDR3 is TGTGCCAGCAGCGCCCTTAGCGGGACCATTAACACCGGGGAGCTGTTTTTT.

The chain links TRBV5-1 to TRBJ2-3; D possibly corresponds to TRBD2 (6 bases). The CDR3 sequence is 13 residues long. Per the germline V gene, CDR1 is SGHRS and CDR2 is YFSETQ. V lost 6 bases, J lost 4 bases, and 12 bases lay in between. This CDR3 is CASTEGGADTQYF. The CDR3, as DNA: TGCGCCAGCACGGAGGGCGGCGCAGATACGCAGTATTTT.

This clone occurred once. The chain employs TRBV7-2 and TRBJ2-1, with D possibly TRBD2 on 5 matching bases. The CDR3 length is 15 residues. CDR1 and CDR2 from the germline V gene are SGHTA and FQGNSA. The germline V and J ends were trimmed by 4 bases and 3 bases, with 13 bases remaining between them. CDR3 amino acids: CASSSTAGDYNEQFF. In DNA form, the CDR3 reads TGTGCCAGCAGCTCGACCGCCGGGGACTACAATGAGCAGTTCTTC.

This clone appeared once. The DNA of the CDR3 is TGTGCCAGCAGCGTGGCGTCTAGCGGGAGCCTCCAAGAGACCCAGTACTTC. It translates to CASSVASSGSLQETQYF. The rearrangement links TRBV9 to TRBJ2-5, with 10 bases fitting TRBD2. CDR3 length equals 17 residues. Germline CDR1 SGDLS, CDR2 YYNGEE. V was pared by 2 bases and J by 1 base, with 8 bases of the junction left unmatched.

Only one count was recorded for this clone. V is TRBV2 and J is TRBJ2-1; 7 positions match TRBD1. This CDR3 region has 12 residues. V shed 7 bases and J 10 bases; nucleotides not matched to a gene: 7. Germline loops: CDR1 SNHLY, CDR2 FYNNEI. Here the CDR3 reads CASIRDSREQFF. The CDR3 DNA reads TGTGCCAGCATTCGGGACAGCCGAGAGCAGTTCTTC.

The J gene is TRBJ2-1, the V gene TRBV4-1; 14 bases align to TRBD2. The CDR3 contains 20 residues. V was pared by 4 bases and J by 0 bases, with 11 bases of the junction left unmatched. The germline CDR1 and CDR2 sequences are MGHRA and YSYEKL. The CDR3 region is CASSLGLAGVARVSYNEQFF. As DNA, the CDR3 is TGCGCCAGCAGCCTGGGACTAGCGGGAGTTGCAAGGGTCTCCTACAATGAGCAGTTCTTC.

Details on this clone: Relative to the germline gene, one junction end is altered; a read error may explain this. J is TRBJ1-2 and V is TRBV20-1; D gene unclear. The V gene's germline CDR1 is DFQATT and CDR2 SNEGSKA (reference sequence). This CDR3 has 9 amino acids. The CDR3 reads CSVRRSSPF. Written as DNA, the CDR3 is TGCAGTGTTCGTCGTAGTTCACCCTTC.

This rearrangement joins TRBV5-4 to TRBJ2-3; 7 bases map to TRBD1. CDR3 length equals 14 residues. The trim removed 4 bases at V and 5 bases at J, leaving 7 bases unmatched. CDR1 is SGHNT and CDR2 is YYREEE in the germline V gene (reference sequence). CDR3 bases: TGTGCCAGCAGCCCGACAACAGGGGTAGATACGCAGTATTTT. Residues: CASSPTTGVDTQYF.

This chain links TRBV4-3 with TRBJ1-1, with D unresolved. Trimming took 1 base from V and 5 from J, leaving 14 bases between them. Germline lookup yields CDR1 LGHNA and CDR2 YSLEER. There are 15 residues in the CDR3. CDR3 amino acids: CASSQVGSAATEAFF. DNA of the CDR3: TGCGCCAGCAGCCAAGTAGGCAGCGCTGCGACTGAAGCTTTCTTT.

The chain links TRBV28 to TRBJ2-3; TRBD2 matches 10 bases. CDR3 size: 16 residues. V trimming: 3 bases; J trimming: 4 bases; junction bases outside the gene matches: 7. Looked up from germline, CDR1 is MDHEN and CDR2 is SYDVKM. As DNA, the CDR3 is TGTGCCAGCAGTTTCCCGGTAGCGGGAGGACCAGATACGCAGTATTTT. As protein: CASSFPVAGGPDTQYF. Filled out from reference TRBV28 and TRBJ2-3, the complete variable domain reads DVKVTQSSRYLVKRTGEKVFLECVQDMDHENMFWYRQDPGLGLRLIYFSYDVKMKEKGDIPEGYSVSREKKERFSLILESASTNQTSMYLCASSFPVAGGPDTQYFGPGTRLTVL.

The chain combines TRBV4-1 with TRBJ2-7; 9 nucleotides agree with TRBD2. The CDR3 has 18 amino acids. CDR1 and CDR2 (germline): MGHRA, YSYEKL. Losses at the gene ends were 4 bases for V and 3 bases for J; bases not matched to a gene: 16. In nucleotides, the CDR3 is TGCGCCAGCAGCCCCGAGAGCGGGAGGCCGCGATCCTTCTACGAGCAGTACTTC. This codes for CASSPESGRPRSFYEQYF.

The chain has TRBV5-1 and TRBJ1-1; 11 bases are a match to TRBD1. J lost 3 bases, V lost 2 bases, and 9 bases had no gene match. This CDR3 comprises 17 residues. Germline V lookup: CDR1 SGHRS, CDR2 YFSETQ. This CDR3 is CASSFRTGGGSDTEAFF. The CDR3 DNA sequence: TGCGCCAGCAGCTTCCGGACAGGGGGCGGATCGGACACTGAAGCTTTCTTT.

The V gene is TRBV6-6, the J gene TRBJ2-5; 10 positions match TRBD2. Germline V gene data show CDR1 as MNHNY and CDR2 as SVGAGI (reference sequence). The CDR3 is 14 residues long. Trimming removed 4 bases from V and 7 bases from J; junction bases left unmatched: 6. As DNA, the CDR3 is TGTGCCAGCAGTTCGTCTAGCGGGGGTATGACCCAGTACTTC. Protein sequence: CASSSSSGGMTQYF.

This clone came up a few times. The chain joins TRBV2 to TRBJ2-2; maybe TRBD2 (6 bases). Germline lookup yields CDR1 SNHLY and CDR2 FYNNEI. This CDR3 spans 15 amino acids. V was trimmed by 3 bases and J by 4 bases, leaving 12 bases between them. The CDR3 is CASSDLGGPTGELFF. In DNA, the CDR3 is TGTGCCAGCAGTGATCTTGGAGGGCCCACCGGGGAGCTGTTTTTT.